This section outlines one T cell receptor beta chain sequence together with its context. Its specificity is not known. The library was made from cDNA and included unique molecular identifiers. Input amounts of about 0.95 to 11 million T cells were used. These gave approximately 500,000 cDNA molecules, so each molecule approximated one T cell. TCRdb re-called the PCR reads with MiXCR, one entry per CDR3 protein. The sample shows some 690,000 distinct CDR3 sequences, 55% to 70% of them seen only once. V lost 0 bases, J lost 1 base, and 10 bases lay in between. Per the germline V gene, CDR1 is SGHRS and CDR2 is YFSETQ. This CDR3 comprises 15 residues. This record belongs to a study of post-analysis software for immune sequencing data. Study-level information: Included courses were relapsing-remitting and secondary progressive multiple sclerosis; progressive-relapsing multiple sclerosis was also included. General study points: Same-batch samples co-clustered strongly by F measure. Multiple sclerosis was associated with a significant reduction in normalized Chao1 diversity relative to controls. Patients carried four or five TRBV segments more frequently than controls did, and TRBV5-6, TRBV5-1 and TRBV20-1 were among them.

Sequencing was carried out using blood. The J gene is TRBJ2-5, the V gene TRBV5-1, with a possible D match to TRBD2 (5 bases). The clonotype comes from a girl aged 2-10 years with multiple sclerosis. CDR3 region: CASSLDLAVQETQYF. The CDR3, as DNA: TGCGCCAGCAGCTTGGACCTAGCCGTCCAAGAGACCCAGTACTTC.